The TCR beta chain described here comes from a study of technical replicates of blood from a handful of donors. Assay used: immunoSEQ multiplex PCR; TCRdb lists only in-frame clones, some missing. Of approximately 99,000 clones listed, 95% were seen once; the top ten hold more than 0.2%. Per the germline V gene, CDR1 is SQVTM and CDR2 is ANQGSEA. J was trimmed by 3 bases and V by 0 bases; bases with no gene match: 19. The CDR3 is made up of 20 amino acids. This TCR was sampled from a human donor in good health. The chain links TRBV29-1 to TRBJ2-3; TRBD2 matches at 9 bases. The sample was T cells isolated from PBMCs. CDR3 residues: CSVEDPGSGRKHVVTDTQYF. Here the CDR3 DNA reads TGCAGCGTTGAAGATCCGGGTAGCGGGAGAAAGCACGTGGTTACAGATACGCAGTATTTT.